Listed here is a single TCR beta chain. Its cognate antigen is unknown. Losses at the gene ends were 10 bases for V and 6 bases for J; bases not matched to a gene: 8. CDR3 length equals 13 residues. Germline values: CDR1 SGHDN, CDR2 FVKESK. RNA transcripts were the template for amplifying TCR beta CDR3 regions. In the first-round RT-PCR of the TCR CDR3, the HTBI primer set was used. TCRdb used MiXCR to reprocess the multiplex PCR reads, holding one entry per CDR3 protein. The sample contains approximately 590,000 distinct CDR3 sequences, 46% of which appear only once. This sample was included in a study of T cells in Graves' hyperthyroidism and ophthalmopathy. Uncontrolled infection, other autoimmune disease, pregnancy or lactation led to exclusion. Clinical symptoms, serum thyroxine, TRAb, thyroid ultrasound and orbital computed tomography established diagnosis. Whole-study results and caveats: Ophthalmopathy and stable hyperthyroidism were separated by a 13 V-J model. The blood repertoire included most of the expanded thyroid clonotypes above 0.001.

This TCR was sampled from a woman aged 18-35 years with Graves' hyperthyroidism. Sequences were obtained from peripheral blood or thyroid tissue (not recorded which). The chain uses TRBV14 and TRBJ1-2; the match to TRBD1 covers 10 bases. This CDR3 reads CAIRPGTGDGYTF. The DNA for the CDR3 is TGTGCCATCAGACCCGGGACAGGGGATGGCTACACCTTC.